What follows describes a single T cell receptor (beta chain). This sample is drawn from a study of blood T cells in healthy people across ages. Germline V lookup: CDR1 MNHNY, CDR2 SVGAGI (reference sequence). V lost 3 bases, J lost 3 bases, and 12 bases lay in between. The CDR3 is 14 amino acids. Next came a second PCR, run for about 7 to 12 cycles, which used a sample-barcoded 5' primer along with a J-beta primer mix. One entry per CDR3 protein, called by TCRdb with MiXCR from the 5' RACE reads. The profile covers 500,000 to 600,000 distinct CDR3 sequences, with roughly 28% appearing a single time and under 20% taken by the ten largest. Donors gave 9 to 10 milliliters of peripheral blood apiece.

The source is an older woman in good health. The sequenced sample was blood. The J gene is TRBJ2-7, the V gene TRBV6-6; D is unresolved. The chain's CDR3 is CASSYIALGYEQYF. The CDR3, as DNA: TGTGCCAGCAGTTATATAGCCCTCGGCTACGAGCAGTACTTC.